The rows below give T cell receptor beta chains drawn from one sample of a study of blood T cell repertoires in COVID-19. Profiling relied on immunoSEQ multiplex PCR, and the TCRdb table lists in-frame clones only, not all of them. The profile shows almost 55,000 clones, about 90% of them singletons. The specimen sequenced was peripheral blood. The receptor source for this set is a human donor in a cohort sampled during active COVID-19. The CDR3 runs from the conserved cysteine through the conserved F or W. D genes are given only for firm matches.

D	V	CDR3
TRBD2	TRBV11-2	CASSLGPSGAQETQYF
TRBD1	TRBV27	CASSSRDRGRKNEQFF
.	TRBV15	CATSRDIGYEQYF
.	TRBV7-3	CASSSPVFGTGELFF
TRBD1	TRBV7-3	CASSSLGQGGYNEQFF
TRBD1	TRBV19	CASSLRDRPAGELFF
.	TRBV3-1/TRBV3-2	CASSQDLDSGSAFF
TRBD1	TRBV19	CASSISGGAGQPQHF
TRBD2	TRBV12-3/TRBV12-4	CATGGTSAISKFF
.	TRBV5-1	CASSLTEETQYF
.	TRBV28	CASSPGQPRELFF
.	TRBV11-2	CASSFEGGARYEQYF
TRBD1	TRBV6-2/TRBV6-3	CASTPTGVHGYTF
TRBD2	TRBV15	CATSRETSGGRETQYF
TRBD2	TRBV6-1	CASSELAGVSGELFF
.	TRBV10-3	CAISADSSAQPQHF
.	TRBV4-2	CASSRSRGEQYF
.	TRBV9	CASSAHQAVGNTIYF
TRBD1	TRBV19	CATSTGAWNTEAFF
.	TRBV18	CASSPNGRVKETQYF
.	TRBV7-2	CASSFLQDLTNTGELFF
.	TRBV19	CASRWGGDTGELFF
.	TRBV9	CASSDYRDGGELFF
TRBD1	TRBV4-3	CASSQALQGAGGYTF